This T cell receptor beta chain was captured by sequencing in a study of early T cells in non-severe SARS-CoV-2 infection. Study information: Unsorted whole-blood RNA was sequenced in bulk, leaving chains unpaired. Overall study findings and caveats: Anti-spike CD8 responses were favored by VDJdb matching, which missed private and CD4 specificities.

With 5 bases clipped from V and 0 bases from J, the junction kept 6 bases outside the gene matches. This CDR3 has 16 residues. The germline V gene has CDR1 SQVTM and CDR2 ANQGSEA. TCRdb analysed the 5' RACE reads with MiXCR anew, one entry per CDR3 protein. The sample lists 45,000 to 75,000 distinct CDR3 sequences; over 9.5% were seen once. Details on this clonotype: Antigen: not known.

V gene TRBV29-1 combines with J gene TRBJ2-1; 11 nucleotides line up with TRBD2. The sequencing sample was made of whole blood. The sequence was collected from an adult who was a healthcare worker with PCR-confirmed SARS-CoV-2 infection or an uninfected control (not recorded which). CDR3 protein: CSVIRLAGSSYNEQFF. CDR3 sequence (DNA): TGCAGCGTTATTCGACTAGCGGGGAGCTCCTACAATGAGCAGTTCTTC.